This paragraph covers one T cell receptor beta chain sequence. Sequencing ends 3 residues short of the CDR3 end; the germline J gene provides the rest. Genomic DNA, averaging roughly 1,200 ng per sample, yielded TCR beta CDR3 via immunoSEQ. TCRdb keeps only in-frame clones here, not all; method: immunoSEQ multiplex PCR. The sample is made up of around 23,000 clones, and the top ten hold under 10% of it. Trimming took off 4 bases at V and 3 bases at J, with 19 bases between the two ends. Germline V gives CDR1 LNHDA, CDR2 SQIVND (reference sequence). The CDR3 covers 16 residues. This sample is drawn from a study of T cells in women clearing cervical HPV infection.

The V gene is TRBV19, the J gene TRBJ2-7; TRBD2 might be the D (6 bases). The receptor was isolated from a woman between 18 and 70 years old with a cervical HPV16 infection that either progressed to CIN3+ or cleared (not recorded which). Sample: blood buffy coat. Partial CDR3 DNA: TGTGCCAGTAGTACCGTCGGGGGAATTGGAAACTACGAG. Its protein product is CASSTVGGIGNYE. Given in full, the CDR3 is CASSTVGGIGNYEQYF.